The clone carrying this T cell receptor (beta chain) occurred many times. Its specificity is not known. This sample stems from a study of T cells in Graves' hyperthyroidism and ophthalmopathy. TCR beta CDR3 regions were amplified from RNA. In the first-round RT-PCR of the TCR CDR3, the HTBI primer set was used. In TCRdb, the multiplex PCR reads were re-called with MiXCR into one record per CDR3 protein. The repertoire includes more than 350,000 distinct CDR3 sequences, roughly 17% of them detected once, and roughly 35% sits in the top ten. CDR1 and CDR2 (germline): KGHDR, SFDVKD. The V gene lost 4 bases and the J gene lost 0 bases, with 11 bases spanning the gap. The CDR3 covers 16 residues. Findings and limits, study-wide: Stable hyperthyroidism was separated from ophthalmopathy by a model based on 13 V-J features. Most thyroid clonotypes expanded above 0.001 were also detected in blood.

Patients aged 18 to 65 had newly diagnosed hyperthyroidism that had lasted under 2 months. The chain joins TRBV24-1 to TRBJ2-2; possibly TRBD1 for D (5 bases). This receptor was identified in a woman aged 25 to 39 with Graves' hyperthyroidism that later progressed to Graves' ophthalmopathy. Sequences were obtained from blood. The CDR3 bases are TGTGCCACCAGTGACCCCAGACAGACGAACACCGGGGAGCTGTTTTTT. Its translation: CATSDPRQTNTGELFF.